The 7 T cell receptor beta chains given below trace back to one sample, sequenced in a study of blood T cell repertoires in COVID-19. Sequencing used immunoSEQ multiplex PCR; TCRdb keeps in-frame clones, though not all of them. The repertoire holds under 300,000 clones, about 80% seen once, with 3.3% in the top ten. The source material was peripheral blood. The receptors were sampled from a woman of 80 years or more with acute or convalescent COVID-19.

V gene TRBV5-3 combines with J gene TRBJ1-2; TRBD1 agrees at 9 bases. TRBV5-3 is recorded as an ORF, its role being uncertain. V shed 2 bases, J shed 4 bases, and the junction held 6 bases outside the gene matches. CDR3 length: 15 residues. CDR3 sequence (DNA): TGTGCCAGAAGCTTTTCGGGGACAGGGTTCTATGGCTACACCTTC. Amino acid sequence: CARSFSGTGFYGYTF.

In its sample, this clone was seen a few times. The J gene is TRBJ1-4, the V gene TRBV2; D is possibly TRBD1 (5 bases). Trimming removed 3 bases at V and 10 bases at J, with 18 bases between. Germline V gene sequence: CDR1 SNHLY, CDR2 FYNNEI. CDR3 length: 15 residues. The CDR3 nucleotides are TGTGCCAGCAGTGACCCCACACGGGTAAGGGGAAAACTGTTTTTT. This codes for CASSDPTRVRGKLFF.

This sequence joins TRBV6-5 and TRBJ2-5; no definite D call. The germline gives CDR1 MNHEY, CDR2 SVGAGI. The CDR3 has 12 amino acids. Trimming shortened V by 4 bases and J by 4 bases, and 7 bases separated the two germline ends. This CDR3 is CASSSVGETQYF. DNA of the CDR3: TGTGCCAGCAGTTCAGTTGGAGAGACCCAGTACTTC.

The CDR3: CATGIPSGTQYF. The CDR3 coding sequence is TGTGCTACGGGAATCCCGTCTGGGACCCAGTACTTC. V usage is TRBV3-1 (or the pseudogene TRBV3-2) and J usage is TRBJ2-5, with TRBD2 as a possible D gene (5 bases). The CDR3 is made up of 12 amino acids. The germline CDR1 and CDR2 sequences are LGHDT and YNNKEL (reference sequence).

The rearrangement joins TRBV3-1 (or the pseudogene TRBV3-2) to TRBJ2-5, with 7 bases matching TRBD2. Germline V lookup: CDR1 LGHDT, CDR2 YNNKEL (reference sequence). With 1 base clipped from V and 1 base from J, the junction kept 9 bases outside the gene matches. This CDR3 spans 17 amino acids. The DNA for the CDR3 is TGTGCCAGCAGCCAAGTTGGGTCTAGCGGACTCCAAGAGACCCAGTACTTC. Translating it yields CASSQVGSSGLQETQYF.

The chain couples TRBV9 to TRBJ1-3; no clear D. The CDR3 loop spans 13 amino acids. V gave up 0 bases and J gave up 2 bases, with 3 bases separating them. Germline CDR1 is SGDLS and CDR2 is YYNGEE. CDR3 coding DNA: TGTGCCAGCAGCGTAGGGCCTGGAAACACCATATATTTT. It codes for CASSVGPGNTIYF.

The chain combines TRBV6-6 with TRBJ1-6, with D maybe TRBD1 (5 bases). CDR1 and CDR2 from the germline V gene are MNHNY and SVGAGI (reference sequence). V lost 6 bases and J lost 9, with 12 bases in between. CDR3 length: 13 amino acids. The CDR3 is CASSPPGVSPLHF. CDR3 bases: TGTGCCAGCAGCCCGCCGGGGGTTTCACCCCTCCACTTT.